Each of the 26 T cell receptor beta chains below was sequenced from the same sample in a study of CD8+ T cells in alopecia areata (dated by TCRdb to 2016 to 2018). In light of the paper, this sample's time point label describes: around 26 weeks on oral tofacitinib. In the paper's terms, the treatment or condition label means: oral pan-JAK inhibitor, 5-10 mg twice daily. Libraries were built with the immunoSEQ multiplex PCR assay. For TCR sequencing, RNA was extracted from every sample and reverse transcribed into cDNA to serve as template. TCRdb retrieved this table from immuneACCESS and kept in-frame rearrangements only. Not all clones are present; in checked studies, unresolved V genes account for under half, and no reason is known for the remainder. The sample profile shows around 100,000 clones; approximately 54% of them were found once. In total, the top ten clones hold 12% of the sample. Sequenced material: CD8+ T cells sorted from blood, taken at week 24, from a patient treated with tofacitinib. The receptors come from a human donor with alopecia areata.

The chain employs TRBV9 and TRBJ2-7, with 10 positions matching TRBD2. V dropped 4 bases and J dropped 0; count of bases not matched to a gene: 4. Germline loops: CDR1 SGDLS, CDR2 YYNGEE. This CDR3 has 15 amino acids. The CDR3 nucleotides read TGTGCCAGCAGCTCTACTAGCGGGGCCTCCTACGAGCAGTACTTC. Translating gives CASSSTSGASYEQYF.

A remark on this clone: Only one base separates this from a far larger clonotype, so it likely reflects a read error. The chain is built from TRBV6-5 and TRBJ2-3; TRBD2 agrees at 15 bases. Germline V CDR1 and CDR2: MNHEY, SVGAGI. Trimming took 4 bases from V and 4 from J; bases not matched to a gene: 0. There are 15 residues in the CDR3. This chain's CDR3 is CASSWTSGGADTQYF. CDR3 coding DNA: TGTGCCAGCAGTTGGACTAGCGGGGGGGCAGATACGCAGTATTTT.

This clone was recorded a few times. No DNA is shown, since the ends of the CDR3 on it are uncertain; the CDR3 is the one TCRdb lists. The CDR3 spells CASSTSNTEAFF. The rearrangement joins TRBV6-5 to TRBJ1-1. The V gene's germline CDR1 is MNHEY and CDR2 SVGAGI. The CDR3 is 12 amino acids long, termini counted.

The V call is TRBV25-1, the J call TRBJ2-7; D is unclear. The CDR3 contains 15 residues. Germline assignment: CDR1 MGHDK and CDR2 SYGVNS. Trimming stripped 3 bases from V and 2 bases from J, with 14 bases between. CDR3 DNA sequence: TGTGCCAGCAGTGACGACGGGTTAGAAGCCTACGAGCAGTACTTC. This encodes CASSDDGLEAYEQYF.

The chain couples TRBV19 to TRBJ2-1; tentative D call: TRBD2 (6 bases). Germline V gives CDR1 LNHDA, CDR2 SQIVND (reference sequence). The CDR3 runs to 14 residues. Trimming left V 3 bases short and J 5 bases short, with 11 bases between. The CDR3 region is CASSIRRGDNEQFF. CDR3 sequence (DNA): TGTGCCAGTAGTATTAGGCGGGGTGACAATGAGCAGTTCTTC.

J is TRBJ2-7 and V is TRBV6-5; no firm D call. CDR1 is MNHEY and CDR2 is SVGAGI in the germline V gene. V was cut by 0 bases and J by 7 bases, with 10 bases left in between. CDR3 length: 13 amino acids. CDR3: CASSYSSFYEQYF. The CDR3, as DNA: TGTGCCAGCAGTTACTCGTCCTTTTATGAGCAGTACTTC.

As for this clone: This sample includes further DNA sequences coding for the same CDR3. The rearrangement uses TRBV13 and TRBJ2-1, with D hard to call. The CDR3 is made up of 11 amino acids. Per germline, CDR1 PRHDT and CDR2 FYEKMQ (reference sequence). Trimming shortened V by 0 bases and J by 6 bases, and 0 bases separated the two germline ends. The CDR3, as DNA: TGTGCCAGCAGCTTAGGCAATGAGCAGTTCTTC. It translates to CASSLGNEQFF.

This chain connects TRBV5-1 to TRBJ1-1; TRBD1 aligns across 7 bases. This CDR3 is 13 amino acids long. The J segment lost 3 bases and the V segment lost 2 bases, leaving 1 base of the junction unmatched. CDR1 SGHRS and CDR2 YFSETQ come from the germline V gene. The CDR3 sequence: CASSFTGDTEAFF. CDR3 in DNA: TGCGCCAGCAGCTTCACAGGGGACACTGAAGCTTTCTTT.

V and J are TRBV10-3 and TRBJ2-5; D not certain. Germline CDR1 and CDR2: ENHRY and SYGVKD. V was pared by 0 bases and J by 5 bases, with 10 bases between. This CDR3 contains 14 residues. DNA for the CDR3: TGTGCCATCAGTGAGTCGAGAATGGAGGAGACCCAGTACTTC. Protein sequence: CAISESRMEETQYF.

The genes are TRBV5-6 and TRBJ2-1; TRBD2 matches at 9 bases. J was trimmed by 3 bases and V by 0 bases; bases with no gene match: 7. The CDR3 runs to 17 residues. Germline V gene data show CDR1 as SGHDT and CDR2 as YYEEEE. Written as DNA, the CDR3 is TGTGCCAGCAGCTTGGCCCTAGCGGGGTTCGTCTACAATGAGCAGTTCTTC. It encodes CASSLALAGFVYNEQFF. Using reference TRBV5-6 and TRBJ2-1 for the parts outside the CDR3, the full variable domain is DAGVTQSPTHLIKTRGQQVTLRCSPKSGHDTVSWYQQALGQGPQFIFQYYEEEERQRGNFPDRFSGHQFPNYSSELNVNALLLGDSALYLCASSLALAGFVYNEQFFGPGTRLTVL.

The rearrangement joins TRBV4-3 to TRBJ2-3; 10 bases are a match to TRBD2. This CDR3 spans 15 amino acids. Germline V lookup: CDR1 LGHNA, CDR2 YSLEER. The J segment lost 2 bases and the V segment lost 3 bases, leaving 2 bases of the junction unmatched. The CDR3 region is CASSHGLADTDTQYF. CDR3 nucleotide sequence: TGCGCCAGCAGCCACGGACTAGCGGACACAGATACGCAGTATTTT.

The DNA for the CDR3 is TGTGCCAGCGGCCCCCGATGGGGGAACGATGGCTACACCTTC. Its protein product is CASGPRWGNDGYTF. The chain couples TRBV7-2 to TRBJ1-2; D possibly corresponds to TRBD1 (5 bases). V dropped 8 bases and J dropped 6 bases, with 19 bases sitting between them. The CDR3 has 14 amino acids. Germline-derived CDR1 and CDR2 are SGHTA and FQGNSA.

This rearrangement joins TRBV7-9 to TRBJ2-5; 7 bases map to TRBD1. The CDR3 totals 13 residues. Germline lookup yields CDR1 SEHNR and CDR2 FQNEAQ (reference sequence). The V gene end was trimmed by 5 bases and the J gene end by 4 bases; junction bases not matched to a gene: 4. The CDR3 nucleotides read TGTGCCAGCAGCCAATGGACAGGAGAGACCCAGTACTTC. Translating it yields CASSQWTGETQYF.

This clone showed up just a few times. The chain carries TRBV5-6 and TRBJ2-7, with 8 bases fitting TRBD1. This CDR3 contains 13 residues. CDR1 SGHDT and CDR2 YYEEEE come from the germline V gene. Unmatched junction bases numbered 1, after V lost 5 bases and J lost 0 bases. The CDR3 spells CASRGQGSYEQYF. The CDR3 DNA is TGTGCCAGCAGAGGACAGGGCTCCTACGAGCAGTACTTC.

This rearrangement joins TRBV28 to TRBJ1-2, with D tentatively TRBD1 (5 bases). CDR1 MDHEN and CDR2 SYDVKM come from the germline V gene. The CDR3 length is 13 residues. V was pared by 6 bases and J by 5 bases, with 13 bases between. The CDR3 bases are TGTGCCAGCAGACTGAGGGGTTTTTATGGCTACACCTTC. Its translation: CASRLRGFYGYTF.

Concerning this clone itself: At one of its ends the junction is not consistent with the germline gene, which may arise from a read error. The rearrangement links TRBV29-1 to TRBJ1-1; 8 bases fit TRBD1. This CDR3 has 15 amino acids. The germline CDR1 and CDR2 sequences are SQVTM and ANQGSEA. The CDR3 here is CSVEPGRGRETEAFF. DNA of the CDR3: TGCAGCGTTGAACCCGGCAGGGGGCGCGAAACTGAAGCCTTCTTT.

The chain combines TRBV4-1 with TRBJ2-7, with 12 bases identical to TRBD1. The CDR3 is made up of 16 amino acids. Trimming cost V 3 bases and J 9 bases; bases outside gene matches: 12. Germline CDR1 is MGHRA and CDR2 is YSYEKL. The CDR3 reads CASSQGWGQGASRQYF. The CDR3 DNA sequence: TGCGCCAGCAGCCAGGGGTGGGGACAGGGGGCTTCTCGGCAGTACTTC.

The J gene is TRBJ1-5, the V gene TRBV19; 11 nucleotides align to TRBD1. Germline lookup yields CDR1 LNHDA and CDR2 SQIVND (reference sequence). V lost 3 bases to trimming and J lost 0 bases; unmatched junction nucleotides: 4. The CDR3 extends over 17 amino acids. The CDR3 DNA is TGTGCCAGTAGTATGGGACAGGGGGACTATAGCAATCAGCCCCAGCATTTT. This translates into CASSMGQGDYSNQPQHF. Full variable domain (rest looked up from reference TRBV19 and TRBJ1-5): DGGITQSPKYLFRKEGQNVTLSCEQNLNHDAMYWYRQDPGQGLRLIYYSQIVNDFQKGDIAEGYSVSREKKESFPLTVTSAQKNPTAFYLCASSMGQGDYSNQPQHFGDGTRLSIL.

The chain couples TRBV23-1 to TRBJ2-5; 11 bases are a match to TRBD2. TRBV23-1 is an open reading frame, and its role is uncertain. The CDR3 extends over 17 amino acids. The junction had 10 bases not matched to a gene; V was cut back by 6 bases and J by 1 base. The CDR3 sequence is CASSVRLAGFSQETQYF. The CDR3 region has the DNA TGCGCCAGCAGCGTTCGACTAGCGGGGTTCTCCCAAGAGACCCAGTACTTC.

The chain recombines TRBV6-1 with TRBJ2-7, with 7 bases matching TRBD2. This CDR3 region has 14 residues. Germline V gene sequence: CDR1 MNHNS, CDR2 SASEGT. V shed 2 bases and J 3 bases; nucleotides not matched to a gene: 4. In nucleotides, the CDR3 is TGTGCCAGCAGTGAACCTGGGGGGGACTACGAGCAGTACTTC. Amino acids: CASSEPGGDYEQYF.

This sequence joins TRBV15 and TRBJ1-5; D is unclear. The V gene's germline CDR1 is LNHNV and CDR2 YYDKDF (reference sequence). CDR3 size: 16 residues. Deletions cut 1 base from V and 0 bases from J, with 10 bases between. Here the CDR3 reads CATSRVRGDSNQPQHF. For the CDR3, the DNA is TGTGCCACCAGCAGAGTAAGAGGAGATAGCAATCAGCCCCAGCATTTT.

The sample holds a few counts of this clone. V and J are TRBV5-6 and TRBJ2-5; tentatively, D is TRBD2 (6 bases). Trimming removed 6 bases from V and 5 bases from J, with 17 bases in between. CDR3 size: 14 residues. Germline CDR1 and CDR2: SGHDT and YYEEEE. CDR3 sequence: CASKMTSVFETQYF. CDR3 nucleotide sequence: TGTGCCAGCAAAATGACTAGTGTATTTGAGACCCAGTACTTC. The entire variable domain, with the rest obtained from reference TRBV5-6 and TRBJ2-5, is as follows: DAGVTQSPTHLIKTRGQQVTLRCSPKSGHDTVSWYQQALGQGPQFIFQYYEEEERQRGNFPDRFSGHQFPNYSSELNVNALLLGDSALYLCASKMTSVFETQYFGPGTRLLVL.

The DNA for the CDR3 is TGTGCCAGCAGCTCCCTCGAAGGGGGGTATGGCTACACCTTC. Protein sequence: CASSSLEGGYGYTF. The chain uses TRBV13 and TRBJ1-2, with D perhaps TRBD1 (6 bases). CDR3 length: 14 residues. Trimming took 4 bases from V and 5 from J, leaving 14 bases between them. Germline CDR1 PRHDT, CDR2 FYEKMQ (reference sequence).

The V call is TRBV1, the J call TRBJ1-1; TRBD1 is taken as the D call from the table, unchecked against the DNA. TRBV1 is tagged as a pseudogene. CDR3 length: 16 residues. The CDR3 DNA reads as TGCACCAGCAGCCAACCCGGGTGGACAGAGAACACTGAAGCTTTCTTT. Its protein product is CTSSQPGWTENTEAFF.

The chain couples TRBV27 to TRBJ1-2; 10 bases are shared with TRBD1. The CDR3 covers 15 residues. The junction had 7 bases not matched to a gene; V was cut back by 5 bases and J by 4 bases. Germline V gene sequence: CDR1 MNHEY, CDR2 SMNVEV (reference sequence). As DNA, the CDR3 is TGTGCCAGCAGTAGCGGGACAGGGGCCGGCTATGGCTACACCTTC. This translates into CASSSGTGAGYGYTF.

V gene TRBV7-9 combines with J gene TRBJ1-5, with 7 positions matching TRBD1. Germline-derived CDR1 and CDR2 are SEHNR and FQNEAQ (reference sequence). This CDR3 comprises 15 residues. With 7 bases clipped from V and 7 bases from J, the junction kept 13 bases outside the gene matches. The CDR3 loop is CASTTTGEGPQPQHF. In DNA, the CDR3 is TGTGCCAGCACCACTACAGGGGAAGGGCCCCAGCCCCAGCATTTT. Full variable domain (remainder filled in from reference TRBV7-9 and TRBJ1-5): DTGVSQNPRHKITKRGQNVTFRCDPISEHNRLYWYRQTLGQGPEFLTYFQNEAQLEKSRLLSDRFSAERPKGSFSTLEIQRTEQGDSAMYLCASTTTGEGPQPQHFGDGTRLSIL.